The clone carrying this T cell receptor beta chain was counted a single time. This sample is part of a study of T-cell memory formation after mild COVID-19. Each CDR3 protein gets one entry after TCRdb re-called the 5' RACE reads with MiXCR. The table shows about 620,000 distinct CDR3 sequences, with about a sixth occurring only once. Germline-derived CDR1 and CDR2 are SEHNR and FQNEAQ (reference sequence). Losses at the gene ends were 8 bases for V and 4 bases for J; bases not matched to a gene: 5. CDR3 length: 13 residues. The sequence was obtained from an adult woman who had mild COVID-19 (a few samples of this study predate the infection). Cell type and time point are not known. V and J are TRBV7-9 and TRBJ2-1; 7 positions match TRBD2. Input material: PBMCs or a T cell subset sorted from them (not recorded which). The CDR3 sequence is CASLLRGYNEQFF. As DNA, the CDR3 is TGTGCCAGCTTGCTGCGGGGGTACAATGAGCAGTTCTTC.